The sequence of this T cell receptor (beta chain) was determined in a study of blood T cell repertoires in COVID-19. Study-level information: Samples taken during acute and convalescent COVID-19 were collected in the United States, Italy and Spain. T cells, B-cell-depleted T cells, or PBMCs supplied cDNA or gDNA.

Authors' data handling: The assay estimated nucleated cells by amplifying reference gene primers. Assay used: immunoSEQ multiplex PCR; TCRdb lists only in-frame clones, some missing. V, J and clone size are taken as reported in that table, and D and trimming were inferred from the DNA itself. The table records 70,000 to 85,000 clones, approximately 91% of them present only once. CDR1 is LNHDA, CDR2 SQIVND, per germline (reference sequence). The CDR3 spans 15 residues. Trimming took off 4 bases at V and 0 bases at J, with 10 bases between the two ends. The chain is built from TRBV19 and TRBJ2-1; D uncertain. Sequences were obtained from peripheral blood. The source of this sequence is a man between 65 and 80 years old with active or convalescent COVID-19. The CDR3 coding sequence is TGTGCCAGTAGTAAGGCGGCAAGCTCCTACAATGAGCAGTTCTTC. Its protein is CASSKAASSYNEQFF. Variable domain in full (rest from reference TRBV19 and TRBJ2-1): DGGITQSPKYLFRKEGQNVTLSCEQNLNHDAMYWYRQDPGQGLRLIYYSQIVNDFQKGDIAEGYSVSREKKESFPLTVTSAQKNPTAFYLCASSKAASSYNEQFFGPGTRLTVL.